The present T cell receptor beta chain was sequenced within a study of regulatory T cells in long-lasting Graves disease. For TCR beta, libraries came from iRepertoire HTBI primers and Arm-PCR of CDR3 regions. Each CDR3 protein is one row after TCRdb ran MiXCR on the multiplex PCR reads. The sample lists some 500,000 distinct CDR3 sequences; roughly 14% were seen once. Looked up from germline, CDR1 is LNHNV and CDR2 is YYDKDF (reference sequence). V lost 0 bases, J lost 1 base, and 1 base lay in between. The CDR3 extends over 13 amino acids. Comments on this clonotype: A clone one base away is much larger, so this may be a read error.

Time point here: newly diagnosed GD, antithyroid drugs for less than 3 months. Isolated PBMC RNA provided the starting material for the TCR library. The data were also submitted as part of a second study, on T cells in Graves' hyperthyroidism and ophthalmopathy.

The material was peripheral blood mononuclear cells (PBMCs), obtained at new diagnosis, from a patient treated with antithyroid drugs. The V gene is TRBV15, the J gene TRBJ2-1; D uncertain. This TCR derives from a man aged 30 to 39 with Graves disease. The CDR3 spells CATSRESYNEQFF. The CDR3 region has the DNA TGTGCCACCAGCAGAGAGTCCTACAATGAGCAGTTCTTC. The complete variable domain, with remaining parts taken from reference TRBV15 and TRBJ2-1, reads DAMVIQNPRYQVTQFGKPVTLSCSQTLNHNVMYWYQQKSSQAPKLLFHYYDKDFNNEADTPDNFQSRRPNTSFCFLDIRSPGLGDTAMYLCATSRESYNEQFFGPGTRLTVL.